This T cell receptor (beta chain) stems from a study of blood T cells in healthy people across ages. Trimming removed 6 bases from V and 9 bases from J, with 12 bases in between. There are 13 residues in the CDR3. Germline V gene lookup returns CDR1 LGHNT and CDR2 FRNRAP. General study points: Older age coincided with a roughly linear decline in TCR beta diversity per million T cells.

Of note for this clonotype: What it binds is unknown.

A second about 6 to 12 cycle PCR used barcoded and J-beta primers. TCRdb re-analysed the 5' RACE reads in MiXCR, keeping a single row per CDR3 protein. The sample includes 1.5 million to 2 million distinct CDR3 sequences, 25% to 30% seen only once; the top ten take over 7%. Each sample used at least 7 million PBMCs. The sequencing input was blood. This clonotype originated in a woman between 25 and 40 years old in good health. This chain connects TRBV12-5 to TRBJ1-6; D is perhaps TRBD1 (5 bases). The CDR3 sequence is CASGQAGFSPLHF. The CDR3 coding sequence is TGTGCTAGTGGCCAAGCAGGGTTTTCACCCCTCCACTTT. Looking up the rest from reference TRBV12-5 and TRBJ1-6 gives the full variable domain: DARVTQTPRHKVTEMGQEVTMRCQPILGHNTVFWYRQTMMQGLELLAYFRNRAPLDDSGMPKDRFSAEMPDATLATLKIQPSEPRDSAVYFCASGQAGFSPLHFGNGTRLTVT.